The 22 T cell receptor beta chains presented below share a single source sample, sequenced in a study of vaccination and CD4 T cells after COVID-19. Documented time point: late sampling 161 to 241 days after vaccination in a few convalescent patients. TCRdb recomputed calls from the PCR reads with MiXCR, one row per CDR3 protein. The data contain about 40,000 distinct CDR3 sequences, 35% to 45% of them seen just once; the ten biggest clones take up 5.8%. The sample here was CD4+ T cells from blood, taken about 7 months after SARS-CoV-2 vaccination. These receptors all come from a human donor who had recovered from COVID-19.

This clonotype was observed a few times. This chain joins TRBV7-2 and TRBJ1-1; D possibly corresponds to TRBD1 (5 bases). Germline loops: CDR1 SGHTA, CDR2 FQGNSA. The CDR3 loop spans 13 amino acids. V was clipped by 3 bases and J by 4 bases, with 9 bases between them. CDR3 residues: CASSFGGATEAFF. CDR3 coding DNA: TGTGCCAGCAGCTTCGGGGGTGCCACTGAAGCTTTCTTT.

The table lists this clonotype with a few counts. This chain joins TRBV6-1 and TRBJ2-5, with a tentative D call TRBD2 (5 bases). Germline lookup yields CDR1 MNHNS and CDR2 SASEGT. Trimming removed 6 bases from V and 4 bases from J, with 18 bases in between. CDR3 length: 15 residues. The CDR3 reads CASRARSRAIETQYF. CDR3 coding DNA: TGTGCCAGCAGGGCCAGGTCGAGGGCAATAGAGACCCAGTACTTC.

The sample holds a few counts of this clonotype. This chain links TRBV7-6 with TRBJ2-7, with D perhaps given as TRBD1 or TRBD2 (5 bases each). V shed 1 base and J shed 4 bases, with 14 bases lying between them. Germline V gives CDR1 SGHVS, CDR2 FNYEAQ. The CDR3 contains 15 residues. CDR3 DNA: TGTGCCAGCAGCTTAGAATGGACTGGGACGTACGAGCAGTACTTC. This codes for CASSLEWTGTYEQYF.

This clonotype was counted a few times. The rearrangement joins TRBV6-5 to TRBJ1-6; 8 nucleotides align to TRBD1. J gave up 6 bases and V 2 bases, and 9 bases lay outside the gene matches. Germline lookup yields CDR1 MNHEY and CDR2 SVGAGI. The CDR3 spans 17 residues. Here the CDR3 DNA reads TGTGCCAGCAGTTACAATGCTAGACAGGGGCGTAATTCACCCCTCCACTTT. Translation: CASSYNARQGRNSPLHF.

The table lists this clonotype with many counts. The chain employs TRBV6-1 and TRBJ2-2, with D hard to call. The CDR3 is made up of 13 amino acids. V lost 8 bases to trimming and J lost 0 bases, with 7 bases between them. Germline V gene data show CDR1 as MNHNS and CDR2 as SASEGT. DNA for the CDR3: TGTGCCAGCGGAGCTGCGAACACCGGGGAGCTGTTTTTT. Protein product: CASGAANTGELFF.

The V and J genes are TRBV5-1 and TRBJ2-5; D not resolved. V was cut by 3 bases and J by 5 bases, with 14 bases left in between. The CDR3 runs to 14 residues. Germline V gene sequence: CDR1 SGHRS, CDR2 YFSETQ. The CDR3 region is CASSWSGPRETQYF. CDR3 bases: TGCGCCAGCAGCTGGTCCGGACCCCGGGAGACCCAGTACTTC.

This clonotype has just a few counts. The rearrangement links TRBV28 to TRBJ2-1; the D call may be TRBD1 or TRBD2 (6 bases each). CDR1 is MDHEN, CDR2 SYDVKM, per germline. V lost 3 bases to trimming and J lost 5 bases, with 8 bases between them. This CDR3 contains 13 residues. The CDR3 protein is CASSLGGDNEQFF. The CDR3 nucleotides read TGTGCCAGCAGTTTGGGGGGCGACAATGAGCAGTTCTTC. Complete variable domain (other parts from reference TRBV28 and TRBJ2-1): DVKVTQSSRYLVKRTGEKVFLECVQDMDHENMFWYRQDPGLGLRLIYFSYDVKMKEKGDIPEGYSVSREKKERFSLILESASTNQTSMYLCASSLGGDNEQFFGPGTRLTVL.

This sequence joins TRBV19 and TRBJ2-1, with TRBD2 identical over 15 bases. Germline CDR1 LNHDA, CDR2 SQIVND (reference sequence). J gave up 7 bases and V 7 bases, and 2 bases lay outside the gene matches. The CDR3 runs to 14 residues. As DNA, the CDR3 is TGTGCCAGTACCGGGACTAGCGGGAGGAATGAGCAGTTCTTC. Amino acids: CASTGTSGRNEQFF.

This sequence joins TRBV20-1 and TRBJ2-5, with D perhaps matching TRBD1 (6 bases). V lost 0 bases and J lost 5, with 16 bases in between. Germline assignment: CDR1 DFQATT and CDR2 SNEGSKA (reference sequence). This CDR3 spans 15 amino acids. CDR3 in amino acids: CSARDEAGAIETQYF. DNA of the CDR3: TGCAGTGCTAGAGATGAGGCAGGGGCGATTGAGACCCAGTACTTC.

This rearrangement joins TRBV6-2 or TRBV6-3 to TRBJ2-3, with TRBD2 matching over 11 bases. There are 17 residues in the CDR3. The V and J ends lost 8 bases and 0 bases, in that order; junction bases with no gene match: 10. Germline V CDR1 and CDR2: MNHEY, SVGEGT. In nucleotides, the CDR3 is TGTGCCAGCGACGGGACTAGCGGATTGGCTAGCACAGATACGCAGTATTTT. Translating gives CASDGTSGLASTDTQYF.

This clonotype was observed a handful of times. The CDR3 DNA is TGTGCCACCAGCAGCACCACCGGGGAGCTGTTTTTT. Amino acid sequence: CATSSTTGELFF. V usage is TRBV15 and J usage is TRBJ2-2; D call uncertain. The germline CDR1 and CDR2 sequences are LNHNV and YYDKDF (reference sequence). Trimming pared 3 bases from V and 4 bases from J, leaving 3 bases between. The CDR3 covers 12 residues.

Only a few counts were recorded for this clonotype. The genes are TRBV15 and TRBJ2-3; D call uncertain. The CDR3 loop spans 14 amino acids. V lost 0 bases and J lost 1, with 5 bases in between. CDR1 is LNHNV and CDR2 is YYDKDF in the germline V gene (reference sequence). The CDR3 reads CATSRDPRTDTQYF. DNA of the CDR3: TGTGCCACCAGCAGAGACCCTCGCACAGATACGCAGTATTTT. Supplemented by reference TRBV15 and TRBJ2-3, the full variable domain reads DAMVIQNPRYQVTQFGKPVTLSCSQTLNHNVMYWYQQKSSQAPKLLFHYYDKDFNNEADTPDNFQSRRPNTSFCFLDIRSPGLGDTAMYLCATSRDPRTDTQYFGPGTRLTVL.

The chain is built from TRBV20-1 and TRBJ2-2; possible D gene TRBD1, 5 bases. Per the germline V gene, CDR1 is DFQATT and CDR2 is SNEGSKA (reference sequence). V lost 3 bases and J 4 bases, leaving 9 bases between the germline ends. The CDR3 extends over 13 amino acids. This CDR3 is CSARSGFTGELFF. CDR3 nucleotides: TGCAGTGCTAGGTCAGGGTTCACCGGGGAGCTGTTTTTT.

This chain joins TRBV27 and TRBJ2-1; 9 bases are shared with TRBD2. Germline CDR1 and CDR2: MNHEY and SMNVEV (reference sequence). With 3 bases clipped from V and 9 bases from J, the junction kept 9 bases outside the gene matches. The CDR3 length is 15 residues. The chain's CDR3 is CASSFGTSSGGEQFF. The CDR3 nucleotides are TGTGCCAGCAGTTTCGGGACTAGCTCTGGCGGTGAGCAGTTCTTC.

The genes are TRBV7-6 and TRBJ2-3; no reliable D call. Germline V gives CDR1 SGHVS, CDR2 FNYEAQ. Between the trimmed V and J ends, which lost 1 base and 1 base, there was a span of 12 bases. The CDR3 loop spans 16 amino acids. CDR3 DNA: TGTGCCAGCAGCTTAGGGCATCACCTTGGCACAGATACGCAGTATTTT. Its translation: CASSLGHHLGTDTQYF.

V is TRBV19 and J is TRBJ1-1; TRBD1 might be the D (5 bases). The CDR3 consists of 16 residues. Germline CDR1 is LNHDA and CDR2 is SQIVND (reference sequence). Trimming pared 4 bases from V and 2 bases from J, leaving 17 bases between. The CDR3 reads CASSRTQGSGNTEAFF. The CDR3 DNA sequence: TGTGCCAGTAGTAGGACCCAGGGTTCGGGAAACACTGAAGCTTTCTTT.

The gene calls are TRBV6-1 and TRBJ2-7; TRBD2 might be the D (7 bases). Germline V CDR1 and CDR2: MNHNS, SASEGT. Trimming shortened V by 7 bases and J by 5 bases, and 18 bases separated the two germline ends. This CDR3 spans 14 amino acids. The chain's CDR3 is CASILRGGADEQYF. The DNA for the CDR3 is TGTGCCAGCATTCTTAGGGGGGGGGCCGACGAGCAGTACTTC.

The chain recombines TRBV28 with TRBJ1-5, with D maybe TRBD1 (5 bases). V gave up 1 base and J gave up 9 bases, with 10 bases separating them. Germline V CDR1 and CDR2: MDHEN, SYDVKM. CDR3 length: 13 residues. CDR3 residues: CASSLSQVAPQHF. The CDR3 DNA is TGTGCCAGCAGTTTATCACAGGTAGCGCCCCAGCATTTT.

The chain is built from TRBV7-6 and TRBJ2-3, with D maybe TRBD2 (5 bases). Trimming took 5 bases from V and 0 from J, leaving 18 bases between them. Germline loops: CDR1 SGHVS, CDR2 FNYEAQ. CDR3 length: 17 amino acids. DNA for the CDR3: TGTGCCAGCAGCCAAGGGAGTTATAGATCTAGCACAGATACGCAGTATTTT. This sequence encodes CASSQGSYRSSTDTQYF.

V gene TRBV6-4 combines with J gene TRBJ2-7, with TRBD2 matching over 10 bases. Germline trimming cut 8 bases from V and 5 bases from J; bases unmatched to any gene: 18. This CDR3 comprises 17 residues. Germline V gene sequence: CDR1 MRHNA, CDR2 SNTAGT. The CDR3 sequence is CASLSGPSSGSVDEQYF. Here the CDR3 DNA reads TGTGCCAGCCTAAGTGGTCCCTCTAGCGGGAGTGTCGACGAGCAGTACTTC.

This clonotype was observed a handful of times. The rearrangement uses TRBV6-2 or TRBV6-3 and TRBJ2-5, with D unclear. CDR3 length: 16 amino acids. The germline gives CDR1 MNHEY, CDR2 SVGEGT. Trimming pared 2 bases from V and 2 bases from J, leaving 15 bases between. This CDR3 is CASSYDLGRRQETQYF. In DNA form, the CDR3 reads TGTGCCAGCAGTTACGATCTAGGACGGCGACAAGAGACCCAGTACTTC.

The rearrangement joins TRBV6-1 to TRBJ1-5; D unresolved. Germline lookup yields CDR1 MNHNS and CDR2 SASEGT. Trimming removed 6 bases from V and 9 bases from J, with 15 bases in between. The CDR3 contains 13 residues. CDR3 region: CASRESSGLPQHF. Here the CDR3 DNA reads TGTGCCAGCAGGGAGTCTTCCGGGCTGCCCCAGCATTTT.